Listed below are T cell receptor beta chains from one sample, sequenced in a study of T-cell memory formation after mild COVID-19. A single record per CDR3 protein comes from TCRdb applying MiXCR to the 5' RACE reads. The sample consists of fewer than 400,000 distinct CDR3 sequences, 10% to 15% of them appearing once. Sample: PBMCs or a T cell subset sorted from them (not recorded which). All receptors come from a man aged 18 to 30 who had mild COVID-19 (a few samples of this study predate the infection). Cell type and time point are not known. Both conserved end residues are part of each CDR3. D genes are given only for firm matches. Clone size is shown for a subset of rows, as once, few, many or a class of expanded clone.

CDR3nt | CDR3aa | j_gene | d_gene | abundance | v_gene
TGTGCCACCAGTGGGCCCTCGGGGGAGCAGTTCTTC | CATSGPSGEQFF | TRBJ2-1 | . | few | TRBV24-1
TGCGCCAGCAGCCAGGGACAGGGCTCCTACGAGCAGTACTTC | CASSQGQGSYEQYF | TRBJ2-7 | TRBD1 | many | TRBV5-1
TGTGCCAGCAGCTTACCCCCACTAGCAGATACGCAGTATTTT | CASSLPPLADTQYF | TRBJ2-3 | . | . | TRBV5-5
TGTGCCAGCAGCTTAGCTCCTAGCGGGGTTGATACGCAGTATTTT | CASSLAPSGVDTQYF | TRBJ2-3 | TRBD2 | few | TRBV7-9
TGCGCCAGCAGTGGAGAAGCAGATACGCAGTATTTT | CASSGEADTQYF | TRBJ2-3 | . | . | TRBV10-2
TGTGCCAGCAGCTTCGGGGCGGAGGGCAAAGTTGGCTACACCTTC | CASSFGAEGKVGYTF | TRBJ1-2 | . | . | TRBV11-2
TGTGCCAGCAGCCCGACCGGAGACAGGGGGCGAGGCTACACCTTC | CASSPTGDRGRGYTF | TRBJ1-2 | TRBD1 | . | TRBV4-2
TGCAGCGTAGATACGCAGTATTTT | CSVDTQYF | TRBJ2-3 | . | many | TRBV29-1
TGCGCCAGCAGCTTCACAGGGGGTAGCAATCAGCCCCAGCATTTT | CASSFTGGSNQPQHF | TRBJ1-5 | TRBD1 | few | TRBV5-1
TGTGCCAGCAGCCCCAGCCCAAGCGACAGTTACGAGCAGTACTTC | CASSPSPSDSYEQYF | TRBJ2-7 | . | . | TRBV5-4
TGCGCCAGCAGCCACCAGGAGGAACGAAACATTCAGTACTTC | CASSHQEERNIQYF | TRBJ2-4 | . | . | TRBV4-1
TGTGCCAGCAGCTCTACTCGGACGGGGAGCAGGGGCTTC | CASSSTRTGSRGF | TRBJ2-1 | . | . | TRBV11-2
TGTGCCAGCAGCATGGGGACCGAAGCTTTCTTT | CASSMGTEAFF | TRBJ1-1 | . | many | TRBV7-2
TGCAGTGCTAGCCTGGACACCTTAAACACTGAAGCTTTCTTT | CSASLDTLNTEAFF | TRBJ1-1 | . | once | TRBV20-1
TGTGCCAGCAGCCAATCAGGACTAGCGGTCACCAATGAGCAGTTCTTC | CASSQSGLAVTNEQFF | TRBJ2-1 | TRBD2 | . | TRBV7-2
TGTGCCAGCAGTCAATGGGGGTACCAAGAGACCCAGTACTTC | CASSQWGYQETQYF | TRBJ2-5 | . | many | TRBV27
TGCGCCAGCAGCCAAACCAGGGATCATGGCCAGGGTGGCTACACCTTC | CASSQTRDHGQGGYTF | TRBJ1-2 | . | few | TRBV5-1
TGCGCCAGCACCCAGGACGGTCGTCGAGGAGATACGCAGTATTTT | CASTQDGRRGDTQYF | TRBJ2-3 | . | many | TRBV5-1
TGTGCCAGCAGCCGACTAGCAGTTCTGGGAACGCAGTATTTT | CASSRLAVLGTQYF | TRBJ2-3 | TRBD2 | few | TRBV6-6
TGCGCCAGCAGCTTTTTTACCAGGGGCACTGAAGCTTTCTTT | CASSFFTRGTEAFF | TRBJ1-1 | . | . | TRBV5-1
TGTGCCAGCAGACAGACAGGGGGCGCTCCCTATGGCTACACCTTC | CASRQTGGAPYGYTF | TRBJ1-2 | TRBD1 | . | TRBV5-6
TGTGCCAGCAGCTTAAGGTTAAAGGTCTACGAGCAGTACTTC | CASSLRLKVYEQYF | TRBJ2-7 | . | many | TRBV13
TGCAGTGCTAGAGACGGACTAGCCGCAGATACGCAGTATTTT | CSARDGLAADTQYF | TRBJ2-3 | TRBD2 | few | TRBV20-1
TGTGCCAGCAGTGGTCAGGCTGGGGCTGAAGCTTTCTTT | CASSGQAGAEAFF | TRBJ1-1 | . | . | TRBV12-3/TRBV12-4
TGCAGTGCTAGGGAGGACAGGGTCTACGAGCAGTACTTC | CSAREDRVYEQYF | TRBJ2-7 | TRBD1 | few | TRBV20-1
TGTGCCAGCAGCCCCACCAGAAGTAAAGGGCCTTTGGGCTACACCTTC | CASSPTRSKGPLGYTF | TRBJ1-2 | . | few | TRBV9
TGCGCCAGCAGCATGGACGGACCGGGACGTAAAGATGGGAACACTGAAGCTTTCTTT | CASSMDGPGRKDGNTEAFF | TRBJ1-1 | . | many | TRBV5-1
TGCGCCAGCAGCTTTGAGGGGGCTTATGAAAAACTGTTTTTT | CASSFEGAYEKLFF | TRBJ1-4 | TRBD1 | few | TRBV5-1
TGTGCCAGCAGTTTACCGGGGGCAGGCCTTCCCAGGAACTTC | CASSLPGAGLPRNF | TRBJ2-5 | . | . | TRBV12-3/TRBV12-4
TGTGCCAGCAGTGAAGCGCTGGGGATGAACACTGAAGCTTTCTTT | CASSEALGMNTEAFF | TRBJ1-1 | . | . | TRBV2
TGTGCCAGCTCGGATGCATTTACGGCCTATGGCTACACCTTC | CASSDAFTAYGYTF | TRBJ1-2 | . | . | TRBV18
TGTGCCAGCAGCCAAGGGGGACAGGGCGGAAACATTCAGTACTTC | CASSQGGQGGNIQYF | TRBJ2-4 | TRBD1 | . | TRBV3-1
TGTGCCAGCGGGTCCGGGATGAGTCAGCCCCAGCATTTT | CASGSGMSQPQHF | TRBJ1-5 | . | . | TRBV6-5
TGTGCCAGCAGTTTAGGACAGACAAGCAATCAGCCCCAGCATTTT | CASSLGQTSNQPQHF | TRBJ1-5 | . | . | TRBV12-3/TRBV12-4
TGTGCCAGCAGCCAGCCGGCGACGGGGACTGAAGCTTTCTTT | CASSQPATGTEAFF | TRBJ1-1 | . | many | TRBV6-5
TGTGCCAGCAGCCCTTCCCTCGGGGGACAGGAGACCCAGTACTTC | CASSPSLGGQETQYF | TRBJ2-5 | . | . | TRBV11-2
TGTGCCAGCTCAGAGGCAGGGGAAGAGACCCAGTACTTC | CASSEAGEETQYF | TRBJ2-5 | . | . | TRBV18
TGCGCCAGCAGCTTTGCGGGGCTCACAGATACGCAGTATTTT | CASSFAGLTDTQYF | TRBJ2-3 | . | many | TRBV5-1
TGTGCCAGCAGGGAGGACAGCCCCATGAACACTGAAGCTTTCTTT | CASREDSPMNTEAFF | TRBJ1-1 | . | . | TRBV2
TGTGCCAGCAGCCCCAGAGCCGGGAGCACAGATACGCAGTATTTT | CASSPRAGSTDTQYF | TRBJ2-3 | . | many | TRBV5-4
TGCGCCAGCAGCCTTGGACAGGCCGACGAGCAGTACTTC | CASSLGQADEQYF | TRBJ2-7 | TRBD1 | many | TRBV4-3
TGTGCCAGCAGGGGGGCGGGAGATACGCAGTATTTT | CASRGAGDTQYF | TRBJ2-3 | . | many | TRBV7-9
TGTGCCAGCCTGACCCGGGACACCCGCAATGAGCAGTTCTTC | CASLTRDTRNEQFF | TRBJ2-1 | . | . | TRBV7-3
TGCGCCAGCAGCCAAGGGGACTCAGGATACACCATATATTTT | CASSQGDSGYTIYF | TRBJ1-3 | . | many | TRBV4-3
TGCGCCAGCTCACAGGGGGAATCTTCCACCCACGAGCAGTACTTC | CASSQGESSTHEQYF | TRBJ2-7 | TRBD1 | few | TRBV4-3
TGTGCCAGCAGCTCCCGGTTTAGCACAGATACGCAGTATTTT | CASSSRFSTDTQYF | TRBJ2-3 | . | few | TRBV7-9
TGTGCCAGTAAGGCGGATGGCTACACCTTC | CASKADGYTF | TRBJ1-2 | . | many | TRBV19
TGCAGTGCTAGGCGGGATGAGCAGTTCTTC | CSARRDEQFF | TRBJ2-1 | . | few | TRBV20-1
TGCAGCGTTGAGGACAGGGGGCGCGACACTGAAGCTTTCTTT | CSVEDRGRDTEAFF | TRBJ1-1 | TRBD1 | many | TRBV29-1
TGCGCCAGCAGCCAAGCGAACCGGGACAGGGGGCGGTTGAACTATGGCTACACCTTC | CASSQANRDRGRLNYGYTF | TRBJ1-2 | TRBD1 | few | TRBV4-1
TGTGCCAGCTCACCCCTCGTCGGCCGAGCTTTCTTT | CASSPLVGRAFF | TRBJ1-1 | . | once | TRBV18